This T cell receptor beta chain was retrieved from a study of T-cell reconstitution after alpha-beta-depleted transplantation in children. The germline V gene has CDR1 DFQATT and CDR2 SNEGSKA (reference sequence). The CDR3 totals 13 residues. Trimming removed 8 bases from V and 2 bases from J; junction bases left unmatched: 8. Regarding the study as a whole: T-cell counts and diversity at one year following transplant were attributed mainly to newly produced T cells. Approximately two months post-transplant, alpha-beta T cells reportedly originated from several hundred expanded graft clones.

The sample holds many counts of this clonotype. What it binds is unknown. Unique molecular identifiers were built into the TCRbeta library. TCRdb re-called the PCR reads through MiXCR, storing one row per CDR3 protein. The repertoire holds 210,000 or so distinct CDR3 sequences, with approximately 11% as singletons. The receptor comes from a child under two years old with acute myeloid leukemia, due to receive a stem cell transplant. The sample in question was PBMCs, obtained before TCRalphabeta/CD19-depleted stem cell transplant. V is TRBV20-1 and J is TRBJ2-7; 8 nucleotides align to TRBD2. CDR3 DNA sequence: TGCAGTTTCTCTCGCGGGAGGCCCTACGAGCAGTACTTC. Translating it yields CSFSRGRPYEQYF.